Presented here are 27 T cell receptor beta chains from one specimen sequenced in a study of T cell repertoires in cytomegalovirus infection. TCRdb re-analysed the reads in MiXCR, keeping a single row per CDR3 protein. Among about 97,000 distinct CDR3 sequences listed, about 15% were seen once. Sequenced: PBMCs. All receptors come from a human donor in good health (CMV status not recorded). Some clones in this sample may be carry-over from other donors' samples.

Only a few counts were recorded for this clonotype. The genes are TRBV2 and TRBJ1-5, with D possibly being TRBD1 (5 bases). The CDR3 contains 15 residues. Trimming stripped 4 bases from V and 3 bases from J, with 13 bases between. Germline V gene sequence: CDR1 SNHLY, CDR2 FYNNEI. Here the CDR3 DNA reads TGTGCCAGCAGTGCCGGGACTGTACACAATCAGCCCCAGCATTTT. Protein product: CASSAGTVHNQPQHF.

At least ten counts were recorded for this clonotype. The chain uses TRBV7-2 and TRBJ1-5; weak D call: TRBD1 (6 bases). Germline CDR1 SGHTA, CDR2 FQGNSA. Between the trimmed V and J ends, which lost 4 bases and 4 bases, there was a span of 14 bases. This CDR3 has 15 residues. CDR3 nucleotides: TGTGCCAGCAGCTCAGCCGGGACACGAAATCAGCCCCAGCATTTT. It is translated as CASSSAGTRNQPQHF. The full variable domain, with the rest looked up from reference TRBV7-2 and TRBJ1-5, is GAGVSQSPSNKVTEKGKDVELRCDPISGHTALYWYRQSLGQGLEFLIYFQGNSAPDKSGLPSDRFSAERTGGSVSTLTIQRTQQEDSAVYLCASSSAGTRNQPQHFGDGTRLSIL.

This clonotype was detected ten times or more. This chain's CDR3 is CASSTEGAGVAFF. Written as DNA, the CDR3 is TGTGCCAGCAGCACCGAGGGGGCGGGTGTGGCTTTCTTT. The genes are TRBV7-2 and TRBJ1-1, with 7 bases fitting TRBD1. The CDR3 contains 13 residues. Per germline, CDR1 SGHTA and CDR2 FQGNSA. V dropped 5 bases and J dropped 11; count of bases not matched to a gene: 11.

This clonotype has ten or more counts. The rearrangement uses TRBV7-2 and TRBJ2-7; unclear D gene. Germline CDR1 reads SGHTA; CDR2 reads FQGNSA. V was clipped by 10 bases and J by 3 bases, with 19 bases between them. This CDR3 region has 14 residues. The CDR3 loop reads CATSSVGFSYEQYF. The CDR3 nucleotides read TGTGCCACCTCCTCGGTCGGGTTTAGCTACGAGCAGTACTTC.

Details on this clonotype: Given a much more abundant clone one base away, this may be a read error. The chain couples TRBV7-2 to TRBJ1-2; D is unclear. This CDR3 spans 13 amino acids. Germline CDR1 and CDR2: SGHTA and FQGNSA. Trimming took off 5 bases at V and 9 bases at J, with 16 bases between the two ends. DNA of the CDR3: TGTGCCAGCAGCAAAACAAGGCAAAGGAGCTACACCTTC. It specifies CASSKTRQRSYTF.

This clonotype was found a few times. J is TRBJ1-5 and V is TRBV12-5; D not certain. CDR3 length equals 13 residues. Germline-derived CDR1 and CDR2 are LGHNT and FRNRAP. Trimming removed 3 bases from V and 5 bases from J, with 8 bases in between. The chain's CDR3 is CASGFPPYQPQHF. DNA for the CDR3: TGTGCTAGTGGTTTTCCGCCCTATCAGCCCCAGCATTTT.

This clonotype was recorded a few times. The chain employs TRBV20-1 and TRBJ1-2, with D perhaps TRBD1 (5 bases). The CDR3 is made up of 14 amino acids. In germline, CDR1 is DFQATT, CDR2 SNEGSKA (reference sequence). Trimming pared 4 bases from V and 4 bases from J, leaving 16 bases between. CDR3 amino acids: CSAISRDGTYGYTF. The CDR3 nucleotides read TGCAGTGCTATTTCACGGGACGGTACCTATGGCTACACCTTC.

The chain couples TRBV5-4 to TRBJ2-1, with D perhaps matching TRBD2 (6 bases). The CDR3 totals 15 residues. Trimming removed 4 bases at V and 0 bases at J, with 11 bases between. The germline V gene has CDR1 SGHNT and CDR2 YYREEE (reference sequence). The CDR3 spells CASSEGLISYNEQFF. The CDR3 DNA reads as TGTGCCAGCAGCGAGGGACTTATCTCCTACAATGAGCAGTTCTTC.

This sequence joins TRBV6-2 or TRBV6-3 and TRBJ1-5; D is ambiguous. Germline V gene data show CDR1 as MNHEY and CDR2 as SVGEGT. V lost 4 bases and J 4 bases, leaving 8 bases between the germline ends. CDR3 size: 13 residues. This CDR3 is CASSSIRNQPQHF. CDR3 DNA sequence: TGTGCCAGCAGTTCCATCAGGAATCAGCCCCAGCATTTT.

A few counts support this clonotype. V is TRBV15 and J is TRBJ1-3; maybe TRBD1 (5 bases). Trimming shortened V by 1 base and J by 0 bases, and 13 bases separated the two germline ends. Germline lookup yields CDR1 LNHNV and CDR2 YYDKDF (reference sequence). This CDR3 spans 17 amino acids. The CDR3 bases are TGTGCCACCAGCAGAGTTGGCAGGGAAACCTCTGGAAACACCATATATTTT. The encoded protein is CATSRVGRETSGNTIYF.

This chain links TRBV14 with TRBJ1-6, with 8 positions matching TRBD1. Looked up from germline, CDR1 is SGHDN and CDR2 is FVKESK. J lost 9 bases, V lost 2 bases, and 3 bases had no gene match. This CDR3 is built from 14 residues. CDR3 sequence (DNA): TGTGCCAGCAGCCAACAGGGGGCGCGTTCACCCCTCCACTTT. Its translation is CASSQQGARSPLHF.

This clonotype was counted many times. V is TRBV7-6 and J is TRBJ1-2; D might be TRBD1 (5 bases). The V gene's germline CDR1 is SGHVS and CDR2 FNYEAQ. Deletions cut 1 base from V and 6 bases from J, with 6 bases between. The CDR3 runs to 12 residues. CDR3 amino acids: CASSLVGDGYTF. The CDR3 DNA reads as TGTGCCAGCAGCTTAGTAGGGGATGGCTACACCTTC.

V usage is TRBV29-1 and J usage is TRBJ2-6; no firm D call. The CDR3 totals 13 residues. Germline V gene sequence: CDR1 SQVTM, CDR2 ANQGSEA. V lost 4 bases to trimming and J lost 2 bases, with 6 bases between them. The CDR3 spells CSVVGAGANVLTF. CDR3 in DNA: TGCAGCGTTGTTGGGGCTGGGGCCAACGTCCTGACTTTC.

This clonotype occurred many times. This sequence joins TRBV7-2 and TRBJ1-5; TRBD1 matches at 7 bases. Germline V lookup: CDR1 SGHTA, CDR2 FQGNSA. Trimming took 3 bases from V and 2 from J; bases not matched to a gene: 4. The CDR3 spans 15 residues. The CDR3, as DNA: TGTGCCAGCAGCTTCCACAGGGGAGGCAATCAGCCCCAGCATTTT. Its translation: CASSFHRGGNQPQHF. Drawing the rest from reference TRBV7-2 and TRBJ1-5, the complete variable domain is GAGVSQSPSNKVTEKGKDVELRCDPISGHTALYWYRQSLGQGLEFLIYFQGNSAPDKSGLPSDRFSAERTGGSVSTLTIQRTQQEDSAVYLCASSFHRGGNQPQHFGDGTRLSIL.

This clonotype was counted ten times or more. The chain employs TRBV9 and TRBJ2-6; D remains ambiguous. Between the trimmed V and J ends, which lost 0 bases and 4 bases, there was a span of 2 bases. The CDR3 is made up of 13 amino acids. The germline V gene has CDR1 SGDLS and CDR2 YYNGEE. This CDR3 reads CASSVGGANVLTF. CDR3 in DNA: TGTGCCAGCAGCGTAGGCGGGGCCAACGTCCTGACTTTC.

This clonotype was found many times. The chain links TRBV11-3 to TRBJ2-7; D unclear. Per the germline V gene, CDR1 is SGHNT and CDR2 is YENEEA. The length of the CDR3 is 14 residues. The V and J ends lost 2 bases and 2 bases respectively, with 10 bases between them. The CDR3 protein is CASSLNLGTYEQYF. The CDR3 bases are TGTGCCAGCAGCTTAAATCTAGGGACCTACGAGCAGTACTTC.

In this sample, this clonotype turned up many times. The V gene is TRBV7-4, the J gene TRBJ2-2; 7 bases fit TRBD2. V shed 6 bases, J shed 4 bases, and the junction held 5 bases outside the gene matches. This CDR3 is 14 amino acids long. CDR1 SGHVT and CDR2 SQSDAQ come from the germline V gene. The CDR3 bases are TGTGCCAGCAGTCGCGGGGGAGGCACCGGGGAGCTGTTTTTT. Amino acids: CASSRGGGTGELFF.

This clonotype turned up a few times. The gene calls are TRBV5-5 and TRBJ1-2; TRBD1 agrees at 7 bases. Losses at the gene ends were 3 bases for V and 0 bases for J; bases not matched to a gene: 11. CDR1 SGHKS and CDR2 YYEKEE come from the germline V gene (reference sequence). The CDR3 loop spans 17 amino acids. The CDR3, as DNA: TGTGCCAGCAGCTCCTCCACCTCGACAGGGCCTAACTATGGCTACACCTTC. Amino acids: CASSSSTSTGPNYGYTF.

The rearrangement uses TRBV3-1 and TRBJ1-2; 7 bases are shared with TRBD1. The V gene's germline CDR1 is LGHDT and CDR2 YNNKEL (reference sequence). V was clipped by 2 bases and J by 6 bases; unmatched bases: 6. CDR3 size: 14 residues. The CDR3 coding sequence is TGTGCCAGCAGCCAACTGACAGGGAGGAATGGCTACACCTTC. Residues: CASSQLTGRNGYTF. The full variable domain, completed using reference TRBV3-1 and TRBJ1-2, is DTAVSQTPKYLVTQMGNDKSIKCEQNLGHDTMYWYKQDSKKFLKIMFSYNNKELIINETVPNRFSPKSPDKAHLNLHINSLELGDSAVYFCASSQLTGRNGYTFGSGTRLTVV.

The J gene is TRBJ1-2, the V gene TRBV28; D unclear. Trimming took off 7 bases at V and 3 bases at J, with 9 bases between the two ends. CDR3 length equals 12 residues. Germline assignment: CDR1 MDHEN and CDR2 SYDVKM. CDR3 coding DNA: TGTGCCAGCATGGAACCCTACTATGGCTACACCTTC. This translates into CASMEPYYGYTF.

This clonotype has a count of ten or more. This chain links TRBV4-2 with TRBJ2-5; D unclear. V lost 5 bases and J lost 5, with 9 bases in between. There are 12 residues in the CDR3. The germline gives CDR1 LGHNA, CDR2 YNFKEQ. CDR3 region: CASSSTGETQYF. The CDR3 nucleotides are TGTGCCAGCAGCTCAACCGGGGAGACCCAGTACTTC.

This clonotype came up a few times. The rearrangement joins TRBV20-1 to TRBJ2-1; 8 nucleotides agree with TRBD2. The CDR3 totals 13 residues. Germline V gene data show CDR1 as DFQATT and CDR2 as SNEGSKA (reference sequence). Trimming removed 3 bases from V and 6 bases from J; junction bases left unmatched: 4. The DNA for the CDR3 is TGCAGTGCTAGCGGGGGGGGGGTCAATGAGCAGTTCTTC. It encodes CSASGGGVNEQFF.

The chain has TRBV15 and TRBJ2-3; 7 bases line up with TRBD2. Germline assignment: CDR1 LNHNV and CDR2 YYDKDF (reference sequence). The CDR3 is 15 residues long. V gave up 0 bases and J gave up 4 bases; unmatched junction bases: 4. In DNA form, the CDR3 reads TGTGCCACCAGCAGAGATAGTGGGGGGGCAGATACGCAGTATTTT. Protein product: CATSRDSGGADTQYF.

The sample holds many counts of this clonotype. In DNA, the CDR3 is TGTGCCAGCAGCCAGACAGGGAATGGTGGCTACACCTTC. It is translated as CASSQTGNGGYTF. V usage is TRBV7-4 and J usage is TRBJ1-2; TRBD1 matches at 7 bases. V lost 5 bases to trimming and J lost 7 bases; unmatched junction nucleotides: 7. Germline V gene sequence: CDR1 SGHVT, CDR2 SQSDAQ. This CDR3 comprises 13 residues.

The chain links TRBV12-3 or TRBV12-4 to TRBJ2-2; possibly TRBD1 or TRBD2 for D (5 bases each). The ends were cut back, 7 bases at V and 0 bases at J, with 18 bases in the middle. This CDR3 has 17 amino acids. CDR3 nucleotides: TGTGCCAGCAAACCGGCGTGGGGGACGGCGAACACCGGGGAGCTGTTTTTT. It is translated as CASKPAWGTANTGELFF.

This clonotype was recorded a few times. The chain employs TRBV28 and TRBJ1-5; no firm D call. The CDR3 runs to 14 residues. CDR1 MDHEN and CDR2 SYDVKM come from the germline V gene. The V end was cut by 6 bases, the J end by 4 bases, with 13 bases between. CDR3 region: CASSPGGKNQPQHF. The CDR3 nucleotides read TGTGCCAGCAGCCCCGGTGGGAAGAATCAGCCCCAGCATTTT.

A note on this clonotype: A read error may explain this, as a much larger clone is one base away. The J gene is TRBJ2-5, the V gene TRBV7-2, with TRBD2 as a possible D gene (7 bases). V gave up 5 bases and J gave up 1 base, with 17 bases separating them. The germline V gene encodes CDR1 SGHTA and CDR2 FQGNSA. This CDR3 spans 16 amino acids. The CDR3 nucleotides read TGTGCCAGCAGCCCAGGTGGGGGGGCCGGCCAAGAGACCCAGTACTTC. This codes for CASSPGGGAGQETQYF.